This TCR beta chain is from a study of radiotherapy plus CTLA-4 blockade in lung cancer. On the study more broadly: There were objective responses in 15% to 20% of patients, and more than 30% had disease control. Whole-study findings and limits: Dynamics of early blood T cell clones, together with interferon-beta, were reportedly the best predictors of response.

Enrolled patients, whose metastatic non-small-cell lung cancer was chemo-refractory, received focal radiation plus CTLA-4 blockade with ipilimumab. Concerning this clone itself: Its target is not known.

This CDR3 comprises 16 residues. V lost 6 bases and J 1 base, leaving 19 bases between the germline ends. Germline CDR1 MDHEN, CDR2 SYDVKM. The protocol was immunoSEQ multiplex PCR, while the TCRdb copy is restricted to in-frame clones and leaves out a portion. This repertoire shows 62,000 or so clones, around three quarters found once; its top ten account for about 9.1%. This specimen was peripheral blood, taken from a patient treated with radiotherapy plus ipilimumab. The sequence came from a human donor with non-small cell lung cancer who had a complete response to radiotherapy plus ipilimumab. The chain links TRBV28 to TRBJ2-7; D may be TRBD1 or TRBD2 (7 bases each). The CDR3 reads CASRPVPGGGSYEQYF. CDR3 DNA: TGTGCCAGCAGACCTGTACCAGGGGGGGGATCCTACGAGCAGTACTTC.